Listed here are 25 T cell receptor beta chains from one sample, sequenced in a study of blood T cell repertoires in COVID-19. Clones were sequenced by immunoSEQ multiplex PCR, and TCRdb holds only the in-frame ones, with some missing. The table records approximately 200,000 clones, roughly 87% of them present only once. Specimen: peripheral blood. The origin of the receptors is a man aged 35-49 years with active or convalescent COVID-19.

V and J are TRBV7-9 and TRBJ1-2; 7 nucleotides agree with TRBD1. V lost 3 bases, J lost 0 bases, and 7 bases stayed unmatched. The CDR3 covers 16 residues. The V gene's germline CDR1 is SEHNR and CDR2 FQNEAQ (reference sequence). CDR3 region: CASSFFGQVANYGYTF. CDR3 DNA: TGTGCCAGCAGCTTCTTCGGACAGGTCGCTAACTATGGCTACACCTTC.

This chain links TRBV28 with TRBJ1-5, with TRBD1 matching 11 bases. CDR3 length: 15 residues. Germline V lookup: CDR1 MDHEN, CDR2 SYDVKM. Trimming took 7 bases from V and 1 from J; bases not matched to a gene: 3. CDR3 sequence: CASTDRGQSNQPQHF. CDR3 nucleotide sequence: TGTGCCAGCACGGACAGGGGGCAAAGCAATCAGCCCCAGCATTTT. The full variable domain, completed using reference TRBV28 and TRBJ1-5, is DVKVTQSSRYLVKRTGEKVFLECVQDMDHENMFWYRQDPGLGLRLIYFSYDVKMKEKGDIPEGYSVSREKKERFSLILESASTNQTSMYLCASTDRGQSNQPQHFGDGTRLSIL.

The chain uses TRBV18 and TRBJ2-7; TRBD1 aligns across 8 bases. Trimming cost V 3 bases and J 0 bases; bases outside gene matches: 4. The germline V gene has CDR1 KGHSH and CDR2 LQKENI. The CDR3 has 15 residues. The CDR3 here is CASSPGQGASYEQYF. DNA for the CDR3: TGTGCCAGCTCACCTGGGCAGGGGGCCTCCTACGAGCAGTACTTC.

CDR3 region: CATLRGVMNTEAFF. The CDR3 nucleotides are TGTGCCACCCTCCGGGGGGTTATGAACACTGAAGCTTTCTTT. The chain couples TRBV7-8 to TRBJ1-1; weak D call: TRBD1 (5 bases). V shed 10 bases and J shed 0 bases, with 15 bases lying between them. CDR1 and CDR2 from the germline V gene are SGHVS and FQNEAQ. This CDR3 has 14 residues.

The chain carries TRBV28 and TRBJ2-7; 8 bases are shared with TRBD1. The length of the CDR3 is 14 residues. J gave up 3 bases and V 3 bases, and 4 bases lay outside the gene matches. Germline CDR1 MDHEN, CDR2 SYDVKM. CDR3 region: CASSLGQAFYEQYF. DNA for the CDR3: TGTGCCAGCAGTTTGGGACAGGCGTTCTACGAGCAGTACTTC.

This clone was counted only a few times. V is TRBV2 and J is TRBJ2-5, with 13 bases lining up with TRBD2. With V trimmed by 6 bases and J by 1 base, 8 bases remained unmatched. The germline CDR1 and CDR2 sequences are SNHLY and FYNNEI. CDR3 length: 17 residues. The CDR3 protein is CASRGRGLAGVQETQYF. CDR3 DNA sequence: TGTGCCAGCAGGGGACGCGGACTAGCGGGGGTCCAAGAGACCCAGTACTTC. The complete variable domain, with remaining parts taken from reference TRBV2 and TRBJ2-5, reads EPEVTQTPSHQVTQMGQEVILRCVPISNHLYFYWYRQILGQKVEFLVSFYNNEISEKSEIFDDQFSVERPDGSNFTLKIRSTKLEDSAMYFCASRGRGLAGVQETQYFGPGTRLLVL.

The V gene is TRBV28, the J gene TRBJ1-5; TRBD1 aligns across 8 bases. The V segment lost 5 bases and the J segment 1 base; nucleotides outside the gene matches: 10. This CDR3 is 17 amino acids long. CDR1 and CDR2 (germline): MDHEN, SYDVKM. The CDR3 DNA sequence: TGTGCCAGCAGTCCCACTCAGGGGGCGCGAAGCAATCAGCCCCAGCATTTT. Amino acids: CASSPTQGARSNQPQHF. Variable domain in full (rest from reference TRBV28 and TRBJ1-5): DVKVTQSSRYLVKRTGEKVFLECVQDMDHENMFWYRQDPGLGLRLIYFSYDVKMKEKGDIPEGYSVSREKKERFSLILESASTNQTSMYLCASSPTQGARSNQPQHFGDGTRLSIL.

The rearrangement links TRBV28 to TRBJ2-1; perhaps TRBD1 as D (6 bases). Trimming cost V 7 bases and J 5 bases, with 15 bases left between them. In germline, CDR1 is MDHEN, CDR2 SYDVKM. The CDR3 extends over 14 amino acids. Written as DNA, the CDR3 is TGTGCCAGCACCGAAGGGGGTCACCACAATGAGCAGTTCTTC. Protein: CASTEGGHHNEQFF.

The CDR3 spells CATSSPGLAGNEQFF. The CDR3 DNA reads as TGTGCCACCAGCAGCCCGGGACTAGCGGGAAATGAGCAGTTCTTC. This rearrangement joins TRBV15 to TRBJ2-1, with 13 bases aligning to TRBD2. V lost 3 bases and J lost 7; bases outside the gene matches: 3. The CDR3 length is 15 residues. Germline-derived CDR1 and CDR2 are LNHNV and YYDKDF (reference sequence).

The CDR3 nucleotides read TGTGCCTGGAGTGCCACCTCGGGCAATCAGCCCCAGCATTTT. It specifies CAWSATSGNQPQHF. The V call is TRBV30, the J call TRBJ1-5; D is unresolved. V was shortened by 1 base and J by 2 bases, with 9 bases between the two germline ends. CDR1 is GTSNPN and CDR2 is SVGIG in the germline V gene (reference sequence). The CDR3 covers 14 residues.

CDR3 in amino acids: CASATSGGINEQFF. CDR3 in DNA: TGTGCCAGTGCGACTAGCGGGGGAATCAATGAGCAGTTCTTC. J is TRBJ2-1 and V is TRBV19; 12 bases align to TRBD2. The CDR3 length is 14 residues. Per the germline V gene, CDR1 is LNHDA and CDR2 is SQIVND (reference sequence). V trimming: 8 bases; J trimming: 6 bases; junction bases outside the gene matches: 5.

The chain combines TRBV5-6 with TRBJ1-2; possible D gene TRBD1, 5 bases. The germline CDR1 and CDR2 sequences are SGHDT and YYEEEE. Deletions cut 0 bases from V and 8 bases from J, with 11 bases between. CDR3 length: 13 amino acids. CDR3 sequence (DNA): TGTGCCAGCAGCTTGGGGGGCCGATCCGGCTACACCTTC. It encodes CASSLGGRSGYTF.

V gene TRBV12-5 combines with J gene TRBJ2-7; maybe TRBD2 (6 bases). Trimming cost V 7 bases and J 1 base, with 17 bases left between them. Germline V gene lookup returns CDR1 LGHNT and CDR2 FRNRAP. This CDR3 is 15 amino acids long. For the CDR3, the DNA is TGTGCTAGTGCTCCAATGGGACTCTCGTCCTACGAGCAGTACTTC. It is translated as CASAPMGLSSYEQYF.

V usage is TRBV6-2 or TRBV6-3 and J usage is TRBJ1-2, with D unresolved. Germline V gene sequence: CDR1 MNHEY, CDR2 SVGEGT. The germline V and J ends were trimmed by 3 bases and 0 bases, with 8 bases remaining between them. This CDR3 is built from 14 residues. CDR3 in DNA: TGTGCCAGCAGTTATACAGTAACTAACTATGGCTACACCTTC. Its translation is CASSYTVTNYGYTF.

The J gene is TRBJ1-1, the V gene TRBV19, with 7 bases aligning to TRBD1. Germline V gives CDR1 LNHDA, CDR2 SQIVND (reference sequence). J gave up 6 bases and V 6 bases, and 10 bases lay outside the gene matches. The CDR3 loop spans 14 amino acids. CDR3 in DNA: TGTGCCAGTAGAGCCTTACAGGGGCGGGCTGAAGCTTTCTTT. The encoded protein is CASRALQGRAEAFF.

The chain joins TRBV7-2 to TRBJ1-3; tentatively, D is TRBD1 (5 bases). Trimming removed 5 bases at V and 2 bases at J, with 13 bases between. Germline loops: CDR1 SGHTA, CDR2 FQGNSA. CDR3 length: 15 amino acids. CDR3 sequence reads: CASSGVGGAGNTIYF. In DNA, the CDR3 is TGTGCCAGCAGCGGGGTTGGGGGGGCTGGAAACACCATATATTTT. The variable domain in full, completed from reference TRBV7-2 and TRBJ1-3, reads GAGVSQSPSNKVTEKGKDVELRCDPISGHTALYWYRQSLGQGLEFLIYFQGNSAPDKSGLPSDRFSAERTGGSVSTLTIQRTQQEDSAVYLCASSGVGGAGNTIYFGEGSWLTVV.

V is TRBV5-1 and J is TRBJ1-1; 8 bases are a match to TRBD1. The V segment lost 4 bases and the J segment 4 bases; nucleotides outside the gene matches: 9. Per the germline V gene, CDR1 is SGHRS and CDR2 is YFSETQ. This CDR3 is built from 15 residues. DNA for the CDR3: TGCGCCAGCAGCCAGGGACAGGCGCCGCTCACTGAAGCTTTCTTT. Amino acids: CASSQGQAPLTEAFF. Full variable domain (remainder filled in from reference TRBV5-1 and TRBJ1-1): KAGVTQTPRYLIKTRGQQVTLSCSPISGHRSVSWYQQTPGQGLQFLFEYFSETQRNKGNFPGRFSGRQFSNSRSEMNVSTLELGDSALYLCASSQGQAPLTEAFFGQGTRLTVV.

V gene TRBV3-1 (or the pseudogene TRBV3-2) combines with J gene TRBJ1-1; no clear D gene. Germline lookup yields CDR1 LGHDT and CDR2 YNNKEL (reference sequence). V was cut by 3 bases and J by 4 bases, with 15 bases left in between. The CDR3 loop spans 15 amino acids. CDR3 sequence reads: CASSHFPGSATEAFF. The DNA for the CDR3 is TGTGCCAGCAGCCATTTCCCGGGGTCAGCCACTGAAGCTTTCTTT.

The chain combines TRBV11-2 with TRBJ2-3, with 11 bases matching TRBD1. After removal of 3 bases from V and 4 bases from J, the junction contained 9 bases not matched to a gene. From germline, CDR1 is SGHAT and CDR2 FQNNGV. The CDR3 contains 17 residues. The CDR3 coding sequence is TGTGCCAGCAGCTTGCCCAGAGGGACAGGGGGACCAGATACGCAGTATTTT. As protein: CASSLPRGTGGPDTQYF.

The chain has TRBV28 and TRBJ2-3; a weak D match, TRBD2 (6 bases). Germline V gene lookup returns CDR1 MDHEN and CDR2 SYDVKM. The CDR3 consists of 15 residues. Trimming took 3 bases from V and 6 from J, leaving 16 bases between them. The DNA of the CDR3 is TGTGCCAGCAGTTTTTTCGCGGGACCCTCTGATACGCAGTATTTT. It translates to CASSFFAGPSDTQYF.

The gene calls are TRBV5-1 and TRBJ1-1; perhaps TRBD1 as D (6 bases). The germline CDR1 and CDR2 sequences are SGHRS and YFSETQ. This CDR3 is built from 14 residues. The ends were cut back, 4 bases at V and 1 base at J, with 11 bases in the middle. CDR3 coding DNA: TGCGCCAGCAGCCCACAGGGACCGAACACTGAAGCTTTCTTT. Its protein product is CASSPQGPNTEAFF.

The chain carries TRBV4-1 and TRBJ1-1; the D gene is possibly TRBD1 (5 bases). The germline gives CDR1 MGHRA, CDR2 YSYEKL. The CDR3 runs 14 residues. V was pared by 6 bases and J by 3 bases, with 14 bases between. The CDR3 spells CASRRGGSDTEAFF. The DNA for the CDR3 is TGCGCCAGCAGACGGGGGGGATCGGACACTGAAGCTTTCTTT.

The rearrangement links TRBV11-2 to TRBJ2-3; D is perhaps TRBD2 (6 bases). This CDR3 has 16 amino acids. V was pared by 0 bases and J by 0 bases, with 10 bases between. Germline V gene lookup returns CDR1 SGHAT and CDR2 FQNNGV. The chain's CDR3 is CASSLDLSGSTDTQYF. The CDR3 DNA is TGTGCCAGCAGCTTAGATCTTAGCGGTAGCACAGATACGCAGTATTTT.

This clone was detected only a few times. The rearrangement uses TRBV15 and TRBJ2-7, with 10 bases lining up with TRBD2. The CDR3 is 15 amino acids. Germline V gene data show CDR1 as LNHNV and CDR2 as YYDKDF (reference sequence). V lost 0 bases to trimming and J lost 9 bases; unmatched junction nucleotides: 8. The CDR3 DNA sequence: TGTGCCACCAGCAGAGATCGGCTAGCGGGAGTCGGGCAGTACTTC. Translated, it gives CATSRDRLAGVGQYF.

CDR3 in amino acids: CASSLGRGDEAFF. For the CDR3, the DNA is TGTGCCAGCAGCTTAGGCAGGGGAGATGAAGCTTTCTTT. The rearrangement uses TRBV7-9 and TRBJ1-1, with D possibly being TRBD1 (6 bases). The CDR3 has 13 amino acids. Germline CDR1 SEHNR, CDR2 FQNEAQ (reference sequence). V was shortened by 1 base and J by 7 bases, with 10 bases between the two germline ends.